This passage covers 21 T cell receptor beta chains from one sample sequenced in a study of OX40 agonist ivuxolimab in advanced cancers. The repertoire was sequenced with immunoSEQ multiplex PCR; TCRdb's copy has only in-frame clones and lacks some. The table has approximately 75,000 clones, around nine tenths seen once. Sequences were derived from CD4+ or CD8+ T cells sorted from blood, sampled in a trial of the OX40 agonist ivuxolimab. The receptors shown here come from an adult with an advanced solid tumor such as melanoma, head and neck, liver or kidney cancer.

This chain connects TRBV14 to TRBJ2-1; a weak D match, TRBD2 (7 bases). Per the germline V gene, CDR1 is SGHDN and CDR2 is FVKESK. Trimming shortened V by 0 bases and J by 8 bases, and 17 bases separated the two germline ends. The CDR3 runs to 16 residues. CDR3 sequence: CASSQERGGAGDEQFF. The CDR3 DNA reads TGTGCCAGCAGCCAAGAAAGGGGGGGCGCCGGGGATGAGCAGTTCTTC.

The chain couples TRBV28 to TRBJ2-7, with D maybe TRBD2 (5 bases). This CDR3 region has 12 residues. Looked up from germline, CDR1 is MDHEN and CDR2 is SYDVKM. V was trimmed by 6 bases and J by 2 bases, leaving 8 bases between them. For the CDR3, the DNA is TGTGCCAGCAGCCGGGGTCCCTACGAGCAGTACTTC. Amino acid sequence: CASSRGPYEQYF.

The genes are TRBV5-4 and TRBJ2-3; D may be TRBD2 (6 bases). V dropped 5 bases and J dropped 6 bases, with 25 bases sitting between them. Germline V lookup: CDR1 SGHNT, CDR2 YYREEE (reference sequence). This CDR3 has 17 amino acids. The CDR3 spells CASSSPRPGVNADTQYF. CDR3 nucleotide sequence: TGTGCCAGCAGTTCTCCCCGTCCGGGAGTTAATGCGGATACGCAGTATTTT.

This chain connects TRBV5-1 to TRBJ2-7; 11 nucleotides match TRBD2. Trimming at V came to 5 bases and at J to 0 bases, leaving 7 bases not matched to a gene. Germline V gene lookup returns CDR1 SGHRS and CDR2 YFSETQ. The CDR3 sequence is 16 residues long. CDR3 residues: CASRMTSGTLSYEQYF. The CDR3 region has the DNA TGCGCCAGCAGGATGACTAGCGGGACTCTCTCCTACGAGCAGTACTTC.

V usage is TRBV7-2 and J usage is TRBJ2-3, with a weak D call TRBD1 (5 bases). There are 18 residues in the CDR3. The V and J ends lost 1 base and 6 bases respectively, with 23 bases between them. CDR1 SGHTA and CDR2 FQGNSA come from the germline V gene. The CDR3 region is CASSLGLAGRTLGDTQYF. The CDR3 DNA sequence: TGTGCCAGCAGCTTAGGCTTGGCAGGGCGAACCTTGGGCGATACGCAGTATTTT. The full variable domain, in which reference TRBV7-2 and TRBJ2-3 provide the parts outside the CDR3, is GAGVSQSPSNKVTEKGKDVELRCDPISGHTALYWYRQSLGQGLEFLIYFQGNSAPDKSGLPSDRFSAERTGGSVSTLTIQRTQQEDSAVYLCASSLGLAGRTLGDTQYFGPGTRLTVL.

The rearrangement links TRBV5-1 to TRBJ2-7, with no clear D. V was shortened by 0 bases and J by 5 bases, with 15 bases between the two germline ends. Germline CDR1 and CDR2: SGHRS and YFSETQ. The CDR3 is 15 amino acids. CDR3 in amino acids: CASSLGIAGINEQYF. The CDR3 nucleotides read TGCGCCAGCAGCTTGGGGATTGCTGGAATCAACGAGCAGTACTTC.

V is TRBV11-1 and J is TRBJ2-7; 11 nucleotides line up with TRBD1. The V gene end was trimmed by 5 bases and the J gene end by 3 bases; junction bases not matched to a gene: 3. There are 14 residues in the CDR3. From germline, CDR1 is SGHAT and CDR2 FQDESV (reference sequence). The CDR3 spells CASSQGTGGYEQYF. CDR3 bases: TGTGCCAGCAGCCAAGGGACAGGGGGCTACGAGCAGTACTTC.

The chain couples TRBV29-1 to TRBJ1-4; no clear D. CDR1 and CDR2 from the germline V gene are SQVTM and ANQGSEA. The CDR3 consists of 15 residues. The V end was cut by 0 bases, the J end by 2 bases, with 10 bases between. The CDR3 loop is CSVEDPGRTNEKLFF. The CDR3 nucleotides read TGCAGCGTTGAAGATCCTGGGCGTACTAATGAAAAACTGTTTTTT.

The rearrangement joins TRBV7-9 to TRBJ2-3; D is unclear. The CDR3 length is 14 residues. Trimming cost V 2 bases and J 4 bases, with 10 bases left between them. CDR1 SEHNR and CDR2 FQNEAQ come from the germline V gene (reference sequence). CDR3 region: CASSLSYAADTQYF. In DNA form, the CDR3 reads TGTGCCAGCAGCTTATCTTATGCGGCAGATACGCAGTATTTT.

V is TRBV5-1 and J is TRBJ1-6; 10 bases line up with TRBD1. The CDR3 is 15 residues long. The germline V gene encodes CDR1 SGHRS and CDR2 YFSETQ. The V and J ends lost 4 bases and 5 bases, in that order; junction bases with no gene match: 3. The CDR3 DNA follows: TGCGCCAGCAGCCCCGGGACAGGGGATAATTCACCCCTCCACTTT. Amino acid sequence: CASSPGTGDNSPLHF.

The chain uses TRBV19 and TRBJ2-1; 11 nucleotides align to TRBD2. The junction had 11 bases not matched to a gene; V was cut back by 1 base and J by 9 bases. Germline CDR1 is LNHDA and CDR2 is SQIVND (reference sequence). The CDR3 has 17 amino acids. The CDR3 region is CASSIGALLAGVPEQFF. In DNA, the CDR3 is TGTGCCAGTAGTATAGGGGCCCTACTAGCGGGGGTCCCTGAGCAGTTCTTC.

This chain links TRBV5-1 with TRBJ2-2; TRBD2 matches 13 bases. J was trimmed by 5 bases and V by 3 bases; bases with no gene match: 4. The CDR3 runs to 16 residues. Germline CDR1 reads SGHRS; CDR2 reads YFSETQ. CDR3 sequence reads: CASSWGLAGRTGELFF. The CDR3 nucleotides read TGCGCCAGCAGCTGGGGACTAGCGGGGAGGACCGGGGAGCTGTTTTTT. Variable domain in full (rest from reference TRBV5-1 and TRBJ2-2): KAGVTQTPRYLIKTRGQQVTLSCSPISGHRSVSWYQQTPGQGLQFLFEYFSETQRNKGNFPGRFSGRQFSNSRSEMNVSTLELGDSALYLCASSWGLAGRTGELFFGEGSRLTVL.

CDR3 amino acids: CASSLDTGDLGEQFF. In nucleotides, the CDR3 is TGTGCCAGCTCGCTAGACACAGGGGATCTCGGTGAGCAGTTCTTC. The chain couples TRBV18 to TRBJ2-1, with 7 positions matching TRBD1. Trimming at V came to 6 bases and at J to 9 bases, leaving 14 bases not matched to a gene. The CDR3 loop spans 15 amino acids. The germline V gene encodes CDR1 KGHSH and CDR2 LQKENI.

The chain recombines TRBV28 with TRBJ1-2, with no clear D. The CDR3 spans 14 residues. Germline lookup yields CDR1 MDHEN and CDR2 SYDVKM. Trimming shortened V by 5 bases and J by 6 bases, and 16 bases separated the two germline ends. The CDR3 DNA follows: TGTGCCAGCAGTCCTCCGTGGGCCCAAGATGGCTACACCTTC. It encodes CASSPPWAQDGYTF.

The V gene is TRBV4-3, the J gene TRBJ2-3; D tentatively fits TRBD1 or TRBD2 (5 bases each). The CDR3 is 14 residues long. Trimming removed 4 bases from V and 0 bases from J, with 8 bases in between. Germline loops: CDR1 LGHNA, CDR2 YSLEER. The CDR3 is CASSPGPSTDTQYF. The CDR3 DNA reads TGCGCCAGCAGCCCGGGACCTAGCACAGATACGCAGTATTTT.

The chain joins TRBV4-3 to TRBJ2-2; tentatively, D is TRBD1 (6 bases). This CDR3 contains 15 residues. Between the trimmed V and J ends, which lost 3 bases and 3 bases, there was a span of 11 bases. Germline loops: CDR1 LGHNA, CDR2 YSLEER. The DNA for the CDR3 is TGCGCCAGCAGCCATTTAGGACAGTACACCGGGGAGCTGTTTTTT. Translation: CASSHLGQYTGELFF.

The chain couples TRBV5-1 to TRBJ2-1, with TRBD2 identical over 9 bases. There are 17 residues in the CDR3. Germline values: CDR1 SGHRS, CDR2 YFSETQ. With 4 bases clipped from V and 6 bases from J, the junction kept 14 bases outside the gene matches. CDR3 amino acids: CASSTGLGLASVNEQFF. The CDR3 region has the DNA TGCGCCAGCAGCACTGGCCTGGGACTAGCTTCGGTCAATGAGCAGTTCTTC.

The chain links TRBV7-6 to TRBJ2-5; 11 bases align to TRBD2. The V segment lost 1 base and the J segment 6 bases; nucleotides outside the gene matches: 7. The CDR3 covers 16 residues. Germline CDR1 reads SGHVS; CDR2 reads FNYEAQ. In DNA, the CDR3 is TGTGCCAGCAGCTTAGTGGTAGCGGGAGGGAGCAAGACCCAGTACTTC. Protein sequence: CASSLVVAGGSKTQYF.

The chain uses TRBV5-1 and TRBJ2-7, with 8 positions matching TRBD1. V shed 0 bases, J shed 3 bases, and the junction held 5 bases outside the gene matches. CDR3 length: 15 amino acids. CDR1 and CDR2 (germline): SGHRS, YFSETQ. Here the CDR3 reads CASSLGATGVYEQYF. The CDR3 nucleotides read TGCGCCAGCAGCTTGGGTGCGACAGGGGTCTACGAGCAGTACTTC.

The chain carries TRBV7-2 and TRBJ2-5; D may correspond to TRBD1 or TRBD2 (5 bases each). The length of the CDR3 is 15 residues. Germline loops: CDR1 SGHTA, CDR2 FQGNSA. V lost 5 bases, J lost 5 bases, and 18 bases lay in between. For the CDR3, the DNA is TGTGCCAGCAGCCCGGCGTGGGGACCCCAGGAGACCCAGTACTTC. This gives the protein CASSPAWGPQETQYF. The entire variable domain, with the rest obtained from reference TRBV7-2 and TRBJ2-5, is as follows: GAGVSQSPSNKVTEKGKDVELRCDPISGHTALYWYRQSLGQGLEFLIYFQGNSAPDKSGLPSDRFSAERTGGSVSTLTIQRTQQEDSAVYLCASSPAWGPQETQYFGPGTRLLVL.

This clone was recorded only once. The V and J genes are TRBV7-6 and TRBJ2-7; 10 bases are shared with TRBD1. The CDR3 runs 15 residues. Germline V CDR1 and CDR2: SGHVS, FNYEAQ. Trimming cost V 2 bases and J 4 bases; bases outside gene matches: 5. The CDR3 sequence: CASSLTRTGGYEQYF. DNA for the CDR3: TGTGCCAGCAGCTTAACTCGGACAGGGGGGTACGAGCAGTACTTC.